This T cell receptor beta chain was captured by sequencing in a study of OX40 agonist ivuxolimab in advanced cancers. This CDR3 contains 19 residues. V was clipped by 1 base and J by 0 bases; unmatched bases: 9. Per the germline V gene, CDR1 is SGHVS and CDR2 is FNYEAQ. Whole-study results and caveats: A proportion of nonresponders additionally exhibited low normalized T-cell clonal expansion.

Data came from immunoSEQ multiplex PCR; TCRdb stores just in-frame clones and leaves some out. This sample yields approximately 60,000 clones, of which 65% to 85% are seen a single time; roughly 0.6% belongs to the top ten. On this clone: What it recognizes is unknown.

The chain couples TRBV7-6 to TRBJ2-1; 10 bases fit TRBD2. The sequences come from CD4+ or CD8+ T cells sorted from blood, collected in a trial of the OX40 agonist ivuxolimab. The origin of this receptor is an adult with an advanced solid tumor such as melanoma, head and neck, liver or kidney cancer. The CDR3 protein is CASSLEPSGGTLSYNEQFF. CDR3 bases: TGTGCCAGCAGCTTAGAACCTAGCGGGGGAACTCTCTCCTACAATGAGCAGTTCTTC. Together with reference TRBV7-6 and TRBJ2-1, the CDR3 gives the full variable domain: GAGVSQSPRYKVTKRGQDVALRCDPISGHVSLYWYRQALGQGPEFLTYFNYEAQQDKSGLPNDRFSAERPEGSISTLTIQRTEQRDSAMYRCASSLEPSGGTLSYNEQFFGPGTRLTVL.